What follows are 27 T cell receptor beta chains derived from one specimen sequenced in a study of T cell responses to AZD1222 COVID-19 vaccine. Data came from immunoSEQ multiplex PCR; TCRdb stores just in-frame clones and leaves some out. The table includes 140,000 to 150,000 clones, 80% to 90% detected once. The specimen comprised peripheral blood, sampled on day 0 of AZD1222 vaccination. Every receptor here comes from an adult in good health.

The rearrangement joins TRBV5-4 to TRBJ2-7; TRBD1 is a possible D gene (6 bases). Trimming cost V 7 bases and J 3 bases, with 20 bases left between them. Germline CDR1 and CDR2: SGHNT and YYREEE (reference sequence). The CDR3 is made up of 15 amino acids. The CDR3 DNA follows: TGTGCCAGCTTTGGAGAAGGGGGAGAAAACTACGAGCAGTACTTC. Translated, it gives CASFGEGGENYEQYF.

The rearrangement uses TRBV4-1 and TRBJ1-4; D gene ambiguous. This CDR3 has 15 residues. Germline V CDR1 and CDR2: MGHRA, YSYEKL. V dropped 3 bases and J dropped 2 bases, with 10 bases sitting between them. This chain's CDR3 is CASSHLGRTNEKLFF. The DNA for the CDR3 is TGCGCCAGCAGCCACTTAGGGAGGACTAATGAAAAACTGTTTTTT.

This chain connects TRBV5-6 to TRBJ2-3; D is uncertain. This CDR3 has 13 amino acids. Per germline, CDR1 SGHDT and CDR2 YYEEEE. Between the trimmed V and J ends, which lost 0 bases and 6 bases, there was a span of 8 bases. In nucleotides, the CDR3 is TGTGCCAGCAGCTTGGGACTTAGCGATACGCAGTATTTT. Residues: CASSLGLSDTQYF. The full variable domain, with the rest looked up from reference TRBV5-6 and TRBJ2-3, is DAGVTQSPTHLIKTRGQQVTLRCSPKSGHDTVSWYQQALGQGPQFIFQYYEEEERQRGNFPDRFSGHQFPNYSSELNVNALLLGDSALYLCASSLGLSDTQYFGPGTRLTVL.

The rearrangement uses TRBV7-8 and TRBJ1-1, with D perhaps matching TRBD1 (5 bases). The CDR3 spans 11 residues. Germline V gives CDR1 SGHVS, CDR2 FQNEAQ. V gave up 5 bases and J gave up 9 bases, with 10 bases separating them. The CDR3 sequence: CASSPDRQAFF. The CDR3 DNA reads TGTGCCAGCAGCCCAGACAGACAAGCTTTCTTT.

DNA for the CDR3: TGTGCCAGCAGCTTGGCCGGCAGGGAGGCGGATGGCTACACCTTC. Translating it yields CASSLAGREADGYTF. The chain links TRBV7-9 to TRBJ1-2, with a tentative D call TRBD1 (5 bases). The V gene lost 3 bases and the J gene lost 6 bases, with 17 bases spanning the gap. This CDR3 contains 15 residues. The germline V gene has CDR1 SEHNR and CDR2 FQNEAQ (reference sequence).

This rearrangement joins TRBV2 to TRBJ2-2; 9 nucleotides agree with TRBD1. The V gene end was trimmed by 6 bases and the J gene end by 1 base; junction bases not matched to a gene: 6. Per the germline V gene, CDR1 is SNHLY and CDR2 is FYNNEI. CDR3 length: 16 residues. CDR3 sequence reads: CASSATGGGNTGELFF. Written as DNA, the CDR3 is TGTGCCAGCAGCGCGACAGGGGGTGGGAACACCGGGGAGCTGTTTTTT.

The CDR3 loop is CASSRTGSTDTQYF. DNA of the CDR3: TGCGCCAGCAGCCGGACAGGGAGCACAGATACGCAGTATTTT. The V gene is TRBV5-1, the J gene TRBJ2-3, with TRBD1 matching over 8 bases. The V gene's germline CDR1 is SGHRS and CDR2 YFSETQ. V shed 4 bases, J shed 0 bases, and the junction held 1 base outside the gene matches. There are 14 residues in the CDR3.

The J gene is TRBJ1-4, the V gene TRBV10-1; D gene uncertain. V was pared by 0 bases and J by 0 bases, with 5 bases between. This CDR3 comprises 15 residues. CDR1 is WNHNN and CDR2 is SYGVQD in the germline V gene (reference sequence). The CDR3 DNA follows: TGCGCCAGCAGTGAGTCCGGGGCAACTAATGAAAAACTGTTTTTT. As protein: CASSESGATNEKLFF.

The CDR3 loop is CASSYLQGADEQYF. CDR3 DNA: TGTGCCAGCAGCTACTTACAGGGGGCCGACGAGCAGTACTTC. The V call is TRBV5-4, the J call TRBJ2-7, with 9 bases identical to TRBD1. The trim removed 3 bases at V and 5 bases at J, leaving 6 bases unmatched. This CDR3 contains 14 residues. Germline-derived CDR1 and CDR2 are SGHNT and YYREEE (reference sequence).

The V call is TRBV3-1 (or the pseudogene TRBV3-2), the J call TRBJ2-7; no reliable D call. The ends were cut back, 3 bases at V and 7 bases at J, with 10 bases in the middle. CDR1 and CDR2 (germline): LGHDT, YNNKEL (reference sequence). The CDR3 spans 12 residues. Here the CDR3 DNA reads TGTGCCAGCAGCCAGCCCGGCTGGGAGCAGTACTTC. It is translated as CASSQPGWEQYF.

The chain recombines TRBV10-3 with TRBJ2-1; TRBD2 agrees at 10 bases. The junction had 8 bases not matched to a gene; V was cut back by 0 bases and J by 9 bases. The CDR3 length is 16 residues. CDR1 is ENHRY and CDR2 is SYGVKD in the germline V gene. DNA of the CDR3: TGTGCCATCAGTGAGTCTACTAGCGGGATGGTAAGTGAGCAGTTCTTC. This gives the protein CAISESTSGMVSEQFF.

This rearrangement joins TRBV19 to TRBJ1-3; TRBD1 is a possible D gene (6 bases). V shed 4 bases and J shed 4 bases, with 14 bases lying between them. The CDR3 sequence is 15 residues long. Germline assignment: CDR1 LNHDA and CDR2 SQIVND (reference sequence). The DNA of the CDR3 is TGTGCCAGTAGTACTACAGGGAGCGGCGGAAACACCATATATTTT. It encodes CASSTTGSGGNTIYF.

This CDR3 reads CASSIEGTGKAFF. DNA for the CDR3: TGTGCCAGTAGTATAGAGGGCACAGGGAAAGCTTTCTTT. This chain joins TRBV19 and TRBJ1-1; tentatively, D is TRBD1 (6 bases). The V gene lost 0 bases and the J gene lost 9 bases, with 11 bases spanning the gap. The CDR3 loop spans 13 amino acids. Germline CDR1 reads LNHDA; CDR2 reads SQIVND (reference sequence).

The V gene is TRBV7-2, the J gene TRBJ2-1; TRBD2 matches at 11 bases. CDR3 size: 16 residues. Losses at the gene ends were 1 base for V and 6 bases for J; bases not matched to a gene: 5. Germline V gene lookup returns CDR1 SGHTA and CDR2 FQGNSA. The CDR3 loop is CASSLVALAGVNEQFF. The CDR3 DNA reads TGTGCCAGCAGCTTAGTAGCACTAGCGGGAGTCAATGAGCAGTTCTTC.

The chain links TRBV5-1 to TRBJ1-3; possible D gene TRBD1, 6 bases. The length of the CDR3 is 15 residues. V shed 0 bases and J shed 5 bases, with 12 bases lying between them. CDR1 and CDR2 from the germline V gene are SGHRS and YFSETQ. As DNA, the CDR3 is TGCGCCAGCAGCTTGGAGGCGGGGGCGAGAAACACCATATATTTT. Translation gives CASSLEAGARNTIYF.

This clone showed up just a few times. The chain carries TRBV7-9 and TRBJ2-1; the match to TRBD2 covers 8 bases. V shed 5 bases, J shed 4 bases, and the junction held 10 bases outside the gene matches. The length of the CDR3 is 16 residues. CDR1 and CDR2 from the germline V gene are SEHNR and FQNEAQ (reference sequence). CDR3 residues: CASSDIGRDGYNEQFF. CDR3 bases: TGTGCCAGCAGCGACATCGGGAGGGACGGATACAATGAGCAGTTCTTC.

The chain recombines TRBV9 with TRBJ1-1; TRBD1 might be the D (6 bases). The germline V gene has CDR1 SGDLS and CDR2 YYNGEE. The V end was cut by 1 base, the J end by 0 bases, with 13 bases between. The CDR3 covers 16 residues. The CDR3 loop reads CASSVSTDRMNTEAFF. Written as DNA, the CDR3 is TGTGCCAGCAGCGTATCGACCGACAGGATGAACACTGAAGCTTTCTTT.

V gene TRBV2 combines with J gene TRBJ2-5; tentatively, D is TRBD1 (6 bases). V was trimmed by 10 bases and J by 3 bases, leaving 18 bases between them. This CDR3 spans 14 amino acids. The germline CDR1 and CDR2 sequences are SNHLY and FYNNEI. CDR3 in amino acids: CATQSGTYEETQYF. DNA of the CDR3: TGTGCCACCCAATCCGGGACATACGAAGAGACCCAGTACTTC.

The chain employs TRBV27 and TRBJ1-3; a possible D gene is TRBD1 (6 bases). Deletions cut 5 bases from V and 3 bases from J, with 11 bases between. This CDR3 is built from 14 residues. Germline CDR1 and CDR2: MNHEY and SMNVEV (reference sequence). The CDR3 spells CASSAGAYGNTIYF. Written as DNA, the CDR3 is TGTGCCAGCAGTGCAGGGGCATATGGAAACACCATATATTTT.

The CDR3: CAISPGPTYGYTF. The CDR3 DNA follows: TGTGCCATCAGTCCTGGCCCTACCTATGGCTACACCTTC. The V gene is TRBV10-3, the J gene TRBJ1-2; D gene ambiguous. Germline V gene lookup returns CDR1 ENHRY and CDR2 SYGVKD. V lost 5 bases to trimming and J lost 4 bases, with 11 bases between them. The CDR3 extends over 13 amino acids.

The gene calls are TRBV12-3 or TRBV12-4 and TRBJ1-2; D is undetermined. The CDR3 is 13 residues long. Trimming left V 7 bases short and J 5 bases short, with 14 bases between. The CDR3 DNA reads as TGTGCCAGCATACCTCAATTGGGTTATGGCTACACCTTC. Its protein is CASIPQLGYGYTF.

This chain uses TRBV7-9 with TRBJ2-5; possibly TRBD2 for D (6 bases). The CDR3 spans 13 residues. The ends were cut back, 3 bases at V and 2 bases at J, with 7 bases in the middle. CDR1 is SEHNR, CDR2 FQNEAQ, per germline (reference sequence). This chain's CDR3 is CASSFGSQETQYF. CDR3 DNA sequence: TGTGCCAGCAGCTTCGGGAGTCAAGAGACCCAGTACTTC. Filled out from reference TRBV7-9 and TRBJ2-5, the complete variable domain reads DTGVSQNPRHKITKRGQNVTFRCDPISEHNRLYWYRQTLGQGPEFLTYFQNEAQLEKSRLLSDRFSAERPKGSFSTLEIQRTEQGDSAMYLCASSFGSQETQYFGPGTRLLVL.

This rearrangement joins TRBV6-5 to TRBJ2-1; D is perhaps TRBD2 (5 bases). Germline CDR1 MNHEY, CDR2 SVGAGI. Trimming removed 4 bases at V and 4 bases at J, with 17 bases between. The CDR3 runs to 16 residues. The CDR3 region has the DNA TGTGCCAGCAGTTCCTTAGCGAGCCCCAGATACAATGAGCAGTTCTTC. Protein: CASSSLASPRYNEQFF.

The chain has TRBV18 and TRBJ1-2; the D gene is possibly TRBD1 (5 bases). The V end lost 3 bases, the J end lost 6 bases, and 11 bases lay between the germline ends. The CDR3 length is 13 residues. The V gene's germline CDR1 is KGHSH and CDR2 LQKENI. The CDR3 DNA reads as TGTGCCAGCTCACCTTCGGGGACGGATGGCTACACCTTC. This encodes CASSPSGTDGYTF.

The sample holds one count of this clone. The genes are TRBV5-1 and TRBJ2-6; D possibly matches TRBD1 or TRBD2 (5 bases each). The CDR3 length is 16 residues. The V gene lost 2 bases and the J gene lost 0 bases, with 9 bases spanning the gap. The germline V gene encodes CDR1 SGHRS and CDR2 YFSETQ. The CDR3 DNA sequence: TGCGCCAGCAGCTTAGACGGGACCTCTGGGGCCAACGTCCTGACTTTC. Translation gives CASSLDGTSGANVLTF. Complete variable domain (other parts from reference TRBV5-1 and TRBJ2-6): KAGVTQTPRYLIKTRGQQVTLSCSPISGHRSVSWYQQTPGQGLQFLFEYFSETQRNKGNFPGRFSGRQFSNSRSEMNVSTLELGDSALYLCASSLDGTSGANVLTFGAGSRLTVL.

This chain uses TRBV4-1 with TRBJ1-4; D possibly corresponds to TRBD1 (6 bases). Germline V gene lookup returns CDR1 MGHRA and CDR2 YSYEKL. Trimming left V 2 bases short and J 7 bases short, with 11 bases between. CDR3 length equals 14 residues. The CDR3 sequence: CASSQLGQTEKLFF. The CDR3 DNA reads as TGCGCCAGCAGCCAACTAGGACAGACTGAAAAACTGTTTTTT.

Of note for this clone: Within the sample, other DNA sequences also encode this same CDR3. The CDR3 sequence: CASSKTGVSYNSPLHF. The CDR3 coding sequence is TGTGCCAGCAGTAAGACGGGGGTCTCCTATAATTCACCCCTCCACTTT. V usage is TRBV28 and J usage is TRBJ1-6; a weak D match, TRBD1 (5 bases). Trimming took off 5 bases at V and 0 bases at J, with 11 bases between the two ends. Per germline, CDR1 MDHEN and CDR2 SYDVKM. The CDR3 consists of 16 residues.